This T cell receptor (beta chain) was observed in a study of blood T cells in healthy people across ages. General observations from the study: It was found that TCR beta diversity correlated strongly with the percentage of naive T cells. A roughly linear fall in TCR beta diversity per million T cells was seen with increasing age. Leaving the PBMCs unsorted stopped any conclusive comparison of naive versus antigen-experienced cells.

A second PCR of 7 to 11 cycles used a sample-barcoded 5' primer and a J-beta primer mix. TCRdb reprocessed the 5' RACE reads with MiXCR, giving one entry per CDR3 protein. The sample shows 700,000 to 950,000 distinct CDR3 sequences, roughly 44% of them seen only once. This clonotype appeared once. The antigen is unknown. CDR1 is DFQATT, CDR2 SNEGSKA, per germline (reference sequence). The CDR3 contains 16 residues. Sequencing input: blood. The rearrangement uses TRBV20-1 and TRBJ2-7, with TRBD2 as a possible D gene (6 bases). The J call may be wrong; the DNA end is better matched by TRBJ2-5. This receptor was taken from a woman aged 55-75 years in good health. The CDR3 region is CSARDSTTGDATTQYF. The DNA for the CDR3 is TGCAGTGCGAGGGACTCCACAACGGGAGATGCGACGACCCAGTACTTC.